Listed below are T cell receptor beta chains from one sample, sequenced in a study of post-analysis software for immune sequencing data. A single record per CDR3 protein comes from TCRdb applying MiXCR to the PCR reads. The data contain about 820,000 distinct CDR3 sequences, roughly 58% of them singletons. The sample was blood. The receptors here all came from a girl between 5 and 17 years old with multiple sclerosis. Each CDR3 is given with its conserved first and last residue. A D gene is named only where the DNA matches it firmly. Not every row has a clone size; where given, it reads once, few, many or a size class.

j_call d_call v_call clone_size cdr3_nt cdr3_aa
TRBJ2-3 NA TRBV25-1 NA TGTGCCACCTCCACAGATACGCAGTATTTT CATSTDTQYF
TRBJ2-1 NA TRBV2 NA TGTGCCAGCAGCGTCCAGGGAGGTAATGAGCAGTTCTTC CASSVQGGNEQFF
TRBJ2-6 TRBD1 TRBV29-1 few TGCAGCGTTGGGACAGGTTCTACCTCCGCTGGGGCCAACGTCCTGACTTTC CSVGTGSTSAGANVLTF
TRBJ1-5 TRBD1 TRBV12-3/TRBV12-4 NA TGTGCCAGCAGAAGAACAGGGGCACCCAATCAGCCCCAGCATTTT CASRRTGAPNQPQHF
TRBJ1-2 NA TRBV7-2 NA TGTGCCAGCAGCCGGGGGGGGAGCGGCAACGGCTACACCTTC CASSRGGSGNGYTF
TRBJ2-7 NA TRBV15 NA TGTGCCACCAGCAGACCTAATTACGAGCAGTACTTC CATSRPNYEQYF
TRBJ2-4 TRBD1 TRBV7-9 NA TGTGCCAGCAGCCGATGGGACAGGGGCGGGGAGCAGTACTTC CASSRWDRGGEQYF
TRBJ2-1 NA TRBV29-1 NA TGCAGCGTTGAGGAGGTGGGGGTAGAATACAATGAGCAGTTCTTC CSVEEVGVEYNEQFF
TRBJ2-3 NA TRBV30 NA TGTGCCTGGAGAGGAAGCGGTAGCACAGATACGCAGTATTTT CAWRGSGSTDTQYF
TRBJ2-3 TRBD2 TRBV4-1 NA TGCGCCAGCAGCCAACCTACCGGGACTAGCGGGAGGAGGAGGAGGACAGATACGCAGTATTTT CASSQPTGTSGRRRRTDTQYF
TRBJ2-1 TRBD2 TRBV29-1 NA TGCAGCGCACAAGAAGCGGGAGGCTCCTACAATGAGCAGTTCTTC CSAQEAGGSYNEQFF
TRBJ2-4 NA TRBV18 few TGTGCCAGCTCACCCTACGGAGACAGCGGAAACATTCAGTACTTC CASSPYGDSGNIQYF
TRBJ2-2 TRBD1 TRBV2 once TGTGCCAGCAGGGACAGGGACGGGGTCCGGGCCGGGGAGCTGTTTTTT CASRDRDGVRAGELFF
TRBJ1-2 NA TRBV19 NA TGTGCCAGTAGCCCTGAACAGGGTTTCCTAAGCTATGGCTACACCTTC CASSPEQGFLSYGYTF
TRBJ1-2 NA TRBV29-1 few TGCAGCGTTGAGCCGGTCGACCCCTATGGCTACACCTTC CSVEPVDPYGYTF
TRBJ1-1 NA TRBV27 NA TGTGCCAGCAGTCCACCAAAAATTAGCGTTAACACTGAAGCTTTCTTT CASSPPKISVNTEAFF
TRBJ2-7 NA TRBV5-1 NA TGCGCCAGCAGCTTGGACGTGGACGAGCAGTACTTC CASSLDVDEQYF
TRBJ2-3 NA TRBV5-1 NA TGCGCCAGCAGCTTGGCCTTCAGGACTGGCACAGATACGCAGTATTTT CASSLAFRTGTDTQYF
TRBJ1-1 TRBD1 TRBV20-1 many TGCAGTGCTATTAGACAGGGGGCAAGGGCTGTCACTGAAGCTTTCTTT CSAIRQGARAVTEAFF
TRBJ2-5 NA TRBV10-3 NA TGTGCCATCACCCCGGAGGGGTCCAACCAAGAGACCCAGTACTTC CAITPEGSNQETQYF
TRBJ1-2 NA TRBV10-3 NA TGTGCCATCAGTGCGGGGGCTGATGGCTACACCTTC CAISAGADGYTF
TRBJ1-4 NA TRBV6-1 NA TGTGCCAGCCACCTATATCAACTAACTGAAAAACTGTTTTTT CASHLYQLTEKLFF
TRBJ2-3 NA TRBV2 few TGTGCCAGCATGCTAGAGGGTACGCAGTATTTT CASMLEGTQYF
TRBJ1-6 TRBD1 TRBV10-3 NA TGTGCCATGCGAGCCGAGACAGGGGCTTCACCCCTCCACTTT CAMRAETGASPLHF
TRBJ2-1 TRBD2 TRBV12-3/TRBV12-4 NA TGTGCCAGCAGTTCCCAGGGTCTAGCGGGGGAAAATGAGCAGTTCTTC CASSSQGLAGENEQFF
TRBJ1-2 TRBD1 TRBV29-1 NA TGCAGCGTTGAAGATTGGGACAGGGGCTATGGCTACACCTTC CSVEDWDRGYGYTF
TRBJ1-2 NA TRBV29-1 NA TGCAGCGTTGCAGGGAACGAAATTTTGGAGGGCTACACCTTC CSVAGNEILEGYTF
TRBJ2-3 NA TRBV7-3 NA TGTGCCAGCAGCTTAATCTTAGGGACTACGCAGTATTTT CASSLILGTTQYF
TRBJ1-1 NA TRBV12-3/TRBV12-4 NA TGTGCCAGCTCACCACCGCAGGGGAGGCGGACTGAAGCTTTCTTT CASSPPQGRRTEAFF
TRBJ2-1 NA TRBV20-1 NA TGCAGTGCTAGAGTTGGAGGGACGGGTGAGCAGTTCTTC CSARVGGTGEQFF
TRBJ2-1 NA TRBV20-1 NA TGCAGTGCTAGAGTTACCGGGGGTAGCGGCCCATACAATGAGCAGTTCTTC CSARVTGGSGPYNEQFF
TRBJ2-7 NA TRBV20-1 NA TGCAGTGCTACCCGGCGGGGCTCCTACGAGCAGTACTTC CSATRRGSYEQYF
TRBJ2-3 NA TRBV29-1 few TGCAGCGTACTCCGGGACGGACATACGCAGTATTTT CSVLRDGHTQYF
TRBJ1-1 NA TRBV7-8 once TGTGCCAGCAGCCCCACTCTACAGGGATCCACTAGAAAGGGTGAAGCTTTCTTT CASSPTLQGSTRKGEAFF
TRBJ2-7 TRBD2 TRBV29-1 few TGCAGCGTTGGGACTAGCGGGACTCTATACGAGCAGTACTTC CSVGTSGTLYEQYF
TRBJ2-7 TRBD2 TRBV20-1 NA TGCAGTGCCCCTTTAGCGGGAGACTACAATGAGCAGTACTTC CSAPLAGDYNEQYF
TRBJ2-7 TRBD2 TRBV20-1 NA TGCAGTGCTAGGATCTGGGAGCGGGATTACGAGCAGTACTTC CSARIWERDYEQYF
TRBJ2-1 NA TRBV12-3/TRBV12-4 NA TGTGCCAGCAGTTTACATGGGGGGGCATACAATGAGCAGTTCTTC CASSLHGGAYNEQFF